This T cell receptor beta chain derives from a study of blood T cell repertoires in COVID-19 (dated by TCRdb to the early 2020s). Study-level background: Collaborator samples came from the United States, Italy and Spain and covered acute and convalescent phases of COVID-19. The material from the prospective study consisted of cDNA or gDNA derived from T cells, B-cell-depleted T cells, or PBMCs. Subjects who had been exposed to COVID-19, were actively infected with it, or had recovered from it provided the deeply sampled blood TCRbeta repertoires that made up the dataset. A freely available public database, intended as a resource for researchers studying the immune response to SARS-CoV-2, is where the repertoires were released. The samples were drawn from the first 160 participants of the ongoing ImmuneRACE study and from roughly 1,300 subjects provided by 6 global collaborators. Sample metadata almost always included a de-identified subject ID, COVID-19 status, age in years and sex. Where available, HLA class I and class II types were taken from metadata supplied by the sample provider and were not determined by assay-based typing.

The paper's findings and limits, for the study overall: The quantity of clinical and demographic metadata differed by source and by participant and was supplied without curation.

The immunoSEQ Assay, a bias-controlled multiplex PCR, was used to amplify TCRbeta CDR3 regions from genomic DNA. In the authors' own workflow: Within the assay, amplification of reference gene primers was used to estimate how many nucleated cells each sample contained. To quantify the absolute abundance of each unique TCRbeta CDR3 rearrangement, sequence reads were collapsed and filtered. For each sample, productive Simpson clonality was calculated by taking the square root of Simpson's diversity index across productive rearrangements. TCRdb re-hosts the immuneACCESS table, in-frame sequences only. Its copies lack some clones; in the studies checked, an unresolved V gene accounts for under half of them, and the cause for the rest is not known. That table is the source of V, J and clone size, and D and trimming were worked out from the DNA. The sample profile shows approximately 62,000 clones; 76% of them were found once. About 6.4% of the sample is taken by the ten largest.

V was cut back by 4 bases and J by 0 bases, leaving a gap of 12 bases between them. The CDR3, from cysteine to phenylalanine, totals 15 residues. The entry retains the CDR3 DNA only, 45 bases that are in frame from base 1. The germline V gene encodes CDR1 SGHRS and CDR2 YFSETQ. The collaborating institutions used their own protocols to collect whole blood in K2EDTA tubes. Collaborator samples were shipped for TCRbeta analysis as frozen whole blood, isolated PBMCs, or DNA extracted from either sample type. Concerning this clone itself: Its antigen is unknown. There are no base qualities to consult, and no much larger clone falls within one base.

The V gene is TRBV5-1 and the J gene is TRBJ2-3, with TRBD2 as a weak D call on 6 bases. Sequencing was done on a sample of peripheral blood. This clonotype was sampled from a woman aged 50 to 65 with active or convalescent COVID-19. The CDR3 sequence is CASSHRGTSTDTQYF. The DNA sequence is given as TGCGCCAGCAGCCACAGAGGGACTAGCACAGATACGCAGTATTTT.